The subject of this entry is one TCR beta chain. Its antigen is not identified. This specimen comes from a study of T cell responses to AZD1222 COVID-19 vaccine. Profiled with immunoSEQ multiplex PCR; TCRdb holds only in-frame clones, not every one. The sample has about 150,000 clones; 80% to 90% are singletons. The CDR3 has 14 residues. V shed 4 bases, J shed 7 bases, and the junction held 5 bases outside the gene matches. Germline assignment: CDR1 SGHNT and CDR2 YENEEA. Study-wide results and caveats: Mostly white British, mostly female donors; authors suggested clonal diversity may be underestimated. Baseline seropositives among AZD1222 recipients totaled only 5 or 6.

The TCR sequence derives from an adult in good health. The source material was peripheral blood, sampled on day 0 of AZD1222 vaccination. V and J are TRBV11-3 and TRBJ2-2, with TRBD1 matching over 8 bases. In DNA form, the CDR3 reads TGTGCCAGCAGCTCAAGACAGGGGAACGGGGAGCTGTTTTTT. It specifies CASSSRQGNGELFF.